A selection of T cell receptor beta chains follows, all from one sample in a study of neurological immune-mediated disorders. Each CDR3 protein is one row after TCRdb ran MiXCR on the 5' RACE reads. The table includes roughly 65,000 distinct CDR3 sequences, 4.1% detected once. Sequencing input: PBMCs. The receptor source for this set is a man aged 50 or older with multiple sclerosis. The CDR3 runs from the conserved cysteine through the conserved F or W. D genes are given only for firm matches. For some rows the clone size is stated as once, few or many, or as a class when expanded; others skip it.

clone size: many; D gene: TRBD2; V gene: TRBV20-1; J gene: TRBJ2-7; CDR3 length: 17; CDR3 protein: CSARDALATNPTYEQYF; CDR3 DNA: TGCAGTGCTAGAGATGCACTAGCGACTAATCCAACCTACGAGCAGTACTTC
clone size: many; D gene: TRBD2; V gene: TRBV20-1; J gene: TRBJ2-1; CDR3 length: 15; CDR3 protein: CSAVPIGGGYNEQFF; CDR3 DNA: TGCAGTGCCGTACCGATTGGGGGGGGATACAATGAGCAGTTCTTC
clone size: many; D gene: .; V gene: TRBV12-3/TRBV12-4; J gene: TRBJ2-7; CDR3 length: 14; CDR3 protein: CASSLAAGSYEQYF; CDR3 DNA: TGTGCCAGCAGTTTGGCGGCAGGGAGCTACGAGCAGTACTTC
clone size: many; D gene: TRBD1; V gene: TRBV4-1; J gene: TRBJ1-5; CDR3 length: 16; CDR3 protein: CASSQGGTGANQPQHF; CDR3 DNA: TGCGCCAGCAGCCAAGGAGGGACAGGGGCAAATCAGCCCCAGCATTTT
clone size: many; D gene: TRBD1; V gene: TRBV5-1; J gene: TRBJ1-4; CDR3 length: 15; CDR3 protein: CASSLGQGTNEKLFF; CDR3 DNA: TGCGCCAGCAGCCTGGGACAGGGTACTAATGAAAAACTGTTTTTT
clone size: many; D gene: .; V gene: TRBV12-3/TRBV12-4; J gene: TRBJ2-2; CDR3 length: 15; CDR3 protein: CASTSPGTSTGELFF; CDR3 DNA: TGTGCCAGCACCTCACCAGGGACATCTACCGGGGAGCTGTTTTTT
clone size: few; D gene: TRBD2; V gene: TRBV6-5; J gene: TRBJ2-2; CDR3 length: 17; CDR3 protein: CASSSRGGAWNTGELFF; CDR3 DNA: TGTGCCAGCAGTTCCCGGGGGGGCGCCTGGAACACCGGGGAGCTGTTTTTT
clone size: many; D gene: .; V gene: TRBV7-2; J gene: TRBJ1-2; CDR3 length: 12; CDR3 protein: CASSFDSYGYTF; CDR3 DNA: TGTGCCAGCAGCTTTGACAGCTATGGCTACACCTTC
clone size: many; D gene: TRBD2; V gene: TRBV20-1; J gene: TRBJ2-1; CDR3 length: 14; CDR3 protein: CSARVAGGLNEQFF; CDR3 DNA: TGCAGTGCTAGAGTAGCGGGGGGTCTAAATGAGCAGTTCTTC
clone size: .; D gene: .; V gene: TRBV3-1; J gene: TRBJ2-7; CDR3 length: 13; CDR3 protein: CASSQGLHYEQYF; CDR3 DNA: TGTGCCAGCAGCCAAGGACTACACTACGAGCAGTACTTC
clone size: many; D gene: TRBD1; V gene: TRBV20-1; J gene: TRBJ2-1; CDR3 length: 15; CDR3 protein: CSARETGGSWDEQFF; CDR3 DNA: TGCAGTGCTAGAGAGACAGGGGGTTCCTGGGATGAGCAGTTCTTC
clone size: few; D gene: TRBD1; V gene: TRBV10-3; J gene: TRBJ2-5; CDR3 length: 15; CDR3 protein: CAISEGGQGKETQYF; CDR3 DNA: TGTGCCATCAGTGAGGGGGGACAGGGAAAAGAGACCCAGTACTTC
clone size: many; D gene: .; V gene: TRBV20-1; J gene: TRBJ2-4; CDR3 length: 14; CDR3 protein: CSARGGGRLDIQYF; CDR3 DNA: TGCAGTGCTCGTGGAGGGGGCAGGTTGGACATTCAGTACTTC
clone size: many; D gene: .; V gene: TRBV12-3/TRBV12-4; J gene: TRBJ1-2; CDR3 length: 11; CDR3 protein: CASSAPKGYTF; CDR3 DNA: TGTGCCAGCAGTGCCCCGAAGGGCTACACCTTC
clone size: many; D gene: TRBD1; V gene: TRBV5-1; J gene: TRBJ1-2; CDR3 length: 14; CDR3 protein: CASSYDRVNYGYTF; CDR3 DNA: TGCGCCAGCAGCTACGACAGGGTTAACTATGGCTACACCTTC
clone size: many; D gene: .; V gene: TRBV7-7; J gene: TRBJ2-3; CDR3 length: 13; CDR3 protein: CASSLGGTDTQYF; CDR3 DNA: TGTGCCAGCAGCTTGGGGGGAACAGATACGCAGTATTTT
clone size: many; D gene: .; V gene: TRBV20-1; J gene: TRBJ1-4; CDR3 length: 13; CDR3 protein: CSASWQKNEKLFF; CDR3 DNA: TGCAGTGCTAGCTGGCAGAAAAATGAAAAACTGTTTTTT
clone size: .; D gene: .; V gene: TRBV5-1; J gene: TRBJ2-1; CDR3 length: 19; CDR3 protein: CASSLELGATFSDYNEQFF; CDR3 DNA: TGCGCCAGCAGCTTGGAGTTGGGGGCGACTTTTTCCGACTACAATGAGCAGTTCTTC
clone size: many; D gene: TRBD1; V gene: TRBV5-1; J gene: TRBJ1-1; CDR3 length: 16; CDR3 protein: CASSPDRALSNTEAFF; CDR3 DNA: TGCGCCAGCAGCCCTGACAGGGCCTTGTCTAACACTGAAGCTTTCTTT
clone size: many; D gene: .; V gene: TRBV20-1; J gene: TRBJ2-5; CDR3 length: 11; CDR3 protein: CSASNTETQYF; CDR3 DNA: TGCAGTGCTTCCAACACCGAGACCCAGTACTTC
clone size: .; D gene: .; V gene: TRBV6-2/TRBV6-3; J gene: TRBJ1-5; CDR3 length: 14; CDR3 protein: CASSYNNLHQPQNF; CDR3 DNA: TGTGCCAGCAGTTACAACAACCTACATCAGCCCCAGAATTTT
clone size: many; D gene: TRBD1; V gene: TRBV5-1; J gene: TRBJ2-4; CDR3 length: 15; CDR3 protein: CASSFTGVINSIQYF; CDR3 DNA: TGCGCCAGCAGCTTCACAGGGGTAATTAACAGCATTCAGTACTTC
clone size: many; D gene: .; V gene: TRBV7-2; J gene: TRBJ2-5; CDR3 length: 14; CDR3 protein: CASSLAGPGETQYF; CDR3 DNA: TGTGCCAGCAGCTTAGCGGGGCCCGGGGAGACCCAGTACTTC
clone size: many; D gene: .; V gene: TRBV29-1; J gene: TRBJ1-1; CDR3 length: 15; CDR3 protein: CSVEEPGRRALGAFF; CDR3 DNA: TGCAGCGTTGAAGAACCGGGGCGTCGGGCTCTAGGAGCTTTCTTT
clone size: .; D gene: TRBD2; V gene: TRBV2; J gene: TRBJ2-1; CDR3 length: 15; CDR3 protein: CASSLLAEYYNEQFF; CDR3 DNA: TGTGCCAGCAGCCTACTAGCGGAATACTACAATGAGCAGTTCTTC
clone size: many; D gene: .; V gene: TRBV7-2; J gene: TRBJ1-4; CDR3 length: 14; CDR3 protein: CASRRTDRPEKLFF; CDR3 DNA: TGTGCCAGCAGACGTACTGACAGGCCCGAAAAACTGTTTTTT
clone size: many; D gene: .; V gene: TRBV5-1; J gene: TRBJ1-1; CDR3 length: 16; CDR3 protein: CASSQQTRQMNTEAFF; CDR3 DNA: TGCGCCAGCAGCCAGCAGACCAGGCAGATGAACACTGAAGCTTTCTTT
clone size: many; D gene: .; V gene: TRBV20-1; J gene: TRBJ2-5; CDR3 length: 14; CDR3 protein: CSANGDWPQETQYF; CDR3 DNA: TGCAGTGCTAACGGAGACTGGCCCCAAGAGACCCAGTACTTC
clone size: many; D gene: TRBD2; V gene: TRBV7-2; J gene: TRBJ2-1; CDR3 length: 15; CDR3 protein: CASSPASGGYNEQFF; CDR3 DNA: TGTGCCAGCAGCCCCGCCAGCGGGGGATACAATGAGCAGTTCTTC
clone size: many; D gene: .; V gene: TRBV7-6; J gene: TRBJ1-1; CDR3 length: 13; CDR3 protein: CASSLAGNTEAFF; CDR3 DNA: TGTGCCAGCAGCTTAGCAGGGAACACTGAAGCTTTCTTT
clone size: many; D gene: .; V gene: TRBV20-1; J gene: TRBJ1-4; CDR3 length: 13; CDR3 protein: CSASGAANEKLFF; CDR3 DNA: TGCAGTGCTTCGGGGGCGGCTAATGAAAAACTGTTTTTT
clone size: few; D gene: TRBD1; V gene: TRBV5-1; J gene: TRBJ1-2; CDR3 length: 14; CDR3 protein: CASSLGGQGNGYTF; CDR3 DNA: TGCGCCAGCAGCTTGGGGGGACAGGGGAATGGCTACACCTTC
clone size: many; D gene: .; V gene: TRBV29-1; J gene: TRBJ1-1; CDR3 length: 12; CDR3 protein: CSVAGAGTEAFF; CDR3 DNA: TGCAGCGTTGCAGGGGCCGGCACTGAAGCTTTCTTT
clone size: few; D gene: .; V gene: TRBV6-2/TRBV6-3; J gene: TRBJ2-6; CDR3 length: 15; CDR3 protein: CASKGGGSGANVLTF; CDR3 DNA: TGTGCCAGCAAGGGGGGGGGCTCTGGGGCCAACGTCCTGACTTTC
clone size: many; D gene: .; V gene: TRBV4-1; J gene: TRBJ1-3; CDR3 length: 17; CDR3 protein: CASSQDGGRVAGNTIYF; CDR3 DNA: TGCGCCAGCAGCCAAGATGGGGGCAGGGTAGCCGGAAACACCATATATTTT
clone size: many; D gene: TRBD1; V gene: TRBV5-6; J gene: TRBJ2-5; CDR3 length: 14; CDR3 protein: CASSFGTGQETQYF; CDR3 DNA: TGTGCCAGCAGCTTCGGGACAGGGCAAGAGACCCAGTACTTC
clone size: many; D gene: TRBD1; V gene: TRBV5-1; J gene: TRBJ1-1; CDR3 length: 17; CDR3 protein: CASSLRDRGLEGTEAFF; CDR3 DNA: TGCGCCAGCAGCTTGCGGGACAGGGGGCTTGAGGGCACTGAAGCTTTCTTT
clone size: .; D gene: TRBD1; V gene: TRBV20-1; J gene: TRBJ1-6; CDR3 length: 17; CDR3 protein: CSAREANRGFMNSPLNF; CDR3 DNA: TGCAGTGCTAGAGAGGCGAACAGGGGTTTCATGAATTCACCCCTCAACTTT
clone size: few; D gene: TRBD2; V gene: TRBV7-9; J gene: TRBJ2-3; CDR3 length: 17; CDR3 protein: CASSLGAGGWSTDTQYF; CDR3 DNA: TGTGCCAGCAGCTTAGGGGCGGGGGGTTGGTCCACAGATACGCAGTATTTT
clone size: many; D gene: .; V gene: TRBV18; J gene: TRBJ1-5; CDR3 length: 14; CDR3 protein: CASSPTASNQPQHF; CDR3 DNA: TGTGCCAGCTCACCGACGGCAAGCAATCAGCCCCAGCATTTT
clone size: many; D gene: .; V gene: TRBV6-6; J gene: TRBJ2-5; CDR3 length: 11; CDR3 protein: CASSYSETQYF; CDR3 DNA: TGTGCCAGCAGTTACTCCGAGACCCAGTACTTC
clone size: many; D gene: .; V gene: TRBV6-5; J gene: TRBJ1-5; CDR3 length: 15; CDR3 protein: CASSTVRGSNQPQHF; CDR3 DNA: TGTGCCAGCAGCACGGTCCGGGGTAGCAATCAGCCCCAGCATTTT
clone size: many; D gene: .; V gene: TRBV20-1; J gene: TRBJ1-2; CDR3 length: 14; CDR3 protein: CSARESTANYGYTF; CDR3 DNA: TGCAGTGCTAGAGAATCTACAGCTAACTATGGCTACACCTTC
clone size: many; D gene: .; V gene: TRBV28; J gene: TRBJ2-3; CDR3 length: 15; CDR3 protein: CASIEVQGVTDTQYF; CDR3 DNA: TGTGCCAGCATAGAGGTCCAAGGTGTTACAGATACGCAGTATTTT
clone size: many; D gene: .; V gene: TRBV5-1; J gene: TRBJ2-7; CDR3 length: 15; CDR3 protein: CASSLAFGPDYEQYF; CDR3 DNA: TGCGCCAGCAGCTTGGCCTTCGGACCCGACTACGAGCAGTACTTC
clone size: few; D gene: .; V gene: TRBV2; J gene: TRBJ2-5; CDR3 length: 14; CDR3 protein: CASSDLRSTETQYF; CDR3 DNA: TGTGCCAGCAGTGATCTCCGGAGCACGGAGACCCAGTACTTC
clone size: many; D gene: TRBD1; V gene: TRBV20-1; J gene: TRBJ1-2; CDR3 length: 13; CDR3 protein: CSARGWTGARYTF; CDR3 DNA: TGCAGTGCTAGAGGCTGGACAGGGGCCCGCTACACCTTC
clone size: many; D gene: TRBD1; V gene: TRBV20-1; J gene: TRBJ1-2; CDR3 length: 17; CDR3 protein: CSARDRVGAGGNYGYTF; CDR3 DNA: TGCAGTGCTAGAGATCGGGTTGGGGCAGGGGGCAACTATGGCTACACCTTC
clone size: many; D gene: .; V gene: TRBV5-1; J gene: TRBJ1-1; CDR3 length: 15; CDR3 protein: CASSLVADVNTEAFF; CDR3 DNA: TGCGCCAGCAGCTTGGTCGCGGACGTGAACACTGAAGCTTTCTTT